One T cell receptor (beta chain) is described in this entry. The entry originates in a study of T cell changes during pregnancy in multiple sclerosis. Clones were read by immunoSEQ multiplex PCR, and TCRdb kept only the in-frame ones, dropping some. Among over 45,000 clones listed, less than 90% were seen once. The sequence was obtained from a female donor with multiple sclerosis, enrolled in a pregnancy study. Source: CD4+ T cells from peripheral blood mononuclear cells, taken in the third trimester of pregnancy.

The CDR3 bases are TGTGCCAGCAGCCCACCACTGATACATACGCAGTATTTT. Its translation: CASSPPLIHTQYF. The genes are TRBV7-6 and TRBJ2-3; no clear D gene. The V gene's germline CDR1 is SGHVS and CDR2 FNYEAQ. The V gene lost 5 bases and the J gene lost 7 bases, with 13 bases spanning the gap. CDR3 length: 13 residues.